Below are 16 T cell receptor beta chains sequenced from a single sample in a study of regulatory T cells in long-lasting Graves disease. Building the TCR beta libraries relied on iRepertoire HTBI primers, and CDR3 regions underwent Arm-PCR. TCRdb independently ran MiXCR on the multiplex PCR reads; one entry per CDR3 protein. The sample has approximately 390,000 distinct CDR3 sequences, roughly 17% seen once. The time point was: newly diagnosed GD, antithyroid drugs for less than 3 months. The TCR library was prepared using RNA isolated from PBMCs. Another study also made use of these data, one on T cells in Graves' hyperthyroidism and ophthalmopathy.

This specimen consisted of peripheral blood mononuclear cells (PBMCs), obtained at new diagnosis, from a patient treated with antithyroid drugs. The source of these receptors is a woman aged 18-29 years with Graves disease.

The chain joins TRBV20-1 to TRBJ1-1; maybe TRBD1 (5 bases). Trimming shortened V by 7 bases and J by 1 base, and 13 bases separated the two germline ends. Looked up from germline, CDR1 is DFQATT and CDR2 is SNEGSKA (reference sequence). The CDR3 runs 13 residues. CDR3 nucleotides: TGCAGTGTCCCGGACAAAAGGAACACTGAAGCTTTCTTT. Its protein product is CSVPDKRNTEAFF.

This chain joins TRBV20-1 and TRBJ2-1; 11 nucleotides align to TRBD2. Germline loops: CDR1 DFQATT, CDR2 SNEGSKA (reference sequence). The CDR3 extends over 17 amino acids. V was clipped by 3 bases and J by 2 bases; unmatched bases: 9. The CDR3 sequence: CSASVLAGVRPYNEQFF. The CDR3 DNA is TGCAGTGCTAGCGTACTAGCGGGAGTGAGACCCTACAATGAGCAGTTCTTC.

Comments on this clonotype: Mismatch with germline at one junction end may stem from a read error. The chain is built from TRBV7-7 and TRBJ2-5, with D tentatively TRBD1 (7 bases). CDR3 length equals 15 residues. Germline V lookup: CDR1 SSHAT, CDR2 FNYEAQ (reference sequence). CDR3 sequence reads: CASSLAGRGDETQYF. The CDR3 DNA sequence: TGTGCTAGCAGCTTGGCGGGCAGGGGGGACGAGACCCAGTACTTC.

Many counts were recorded for this clonotype. CDR3 amino acids: CASSPWFWPEEPQPQHF. CDR3 DNA: TGTGCCAGCAGTCCCTGGTTTTGGCCGGAGGAACCTCAGCCCCAGCATTTT. V and J are TRBV27 and TRBJ1-5; D remains unclear. Per the germline V gene, CDR1 is MNHEY and CDR2 is SMNVEV (reference sequence). The V gene lost 5 bases and the J gene lost 6 bases, with 23 bases spanning the gap. The CDR3 runs to 17 residues.

V is TRBV7-9 and J is TRBJ2-3; D unresolved. The CDR3 loop spans 13 amino acids. V lost 5 bases and J lost 13, with 19 bases in between. Germline lookup yields CDR1 SEHNR and CDR2 FQNEAQ (reference sequence). CDR3 DNA sequence: TGTGCCAGCAGCCTCCCACCGATTTACGTGAAGTATTTT. This codes for CASSLPPIYVKYF. Combining the CDR3 with reference TRBV7-9 and TRBJ2-3 gives the whole variable domain DTGVSQNPRHKITKRGQNVTFRCDPISEHNRLYWYRQTLGQGPEFLTYFQNEAQLEKSRLLSDRFSAERPKGSFSTLEIQRTEQGDSAMYLCASSLPPIYVKYFGPGTRLTVL.

The chain is built from TRBV28 and TRBJ1-3; the D gene is possibly TRBD1 (5 bases). The CDR3 contains 16 residues. Trimming stripped 4 bases from V and 1 base from J, with 14 bases between. Germline CDR1 is MDHEN and CDR2 is SYDVKM. The CDR3: CASSSPGTESGNTIYF. CDR3 in DNA: TGTGCCAGCAGTTCCCCCGGGACGGAATCTGGAAACACCATATATTTT.

This clonotype was recorded many times. The chain recombines TRBV20-1 with TRBJ2-5; perhaps TRBD1 as D (5 bases). V lost 4 bases and J 6 bases, leaving 27 bases between the germline ends. The germline V gene encodes CDR1 DFQATT and CDR2 SNEGSKA (reference sequence). There are 17 residues in the CDR3. The DNA for the CDR3 is TGCAGTGCTAAACCGTTGCGTGCGGACATCCGACTCCAGACCCAGTACTTC. It yields the protein CSAKPLRADIRLQTQYF.

The chain uses TRBV2 and TRBJ1-2; D unclear. CDR1 is SNHLY, CDR2 FYNNEI, per germline. This CDR3 is built from 10 residues. Trimming took 6 bases from V and 3 from J, leaving 2 bases between them. CDR3 loop: CASRDYGYTF. The CDR3 bases are TGTGCCAGCAGGGACTATGGCTACACCTTC.

This clonotype appeared many times. The chain links TRBV3-1 to TRBJ2-5, with D perhaps matching TRBD1 (5 bases). Germline V lookup: CDR1 LGHDT, CDR2 YNNKEL (reference sequence). The CDR3 contains 15 residues. With 3 bases removed from V and 3 bases from J, the gap between germline ends came to 14 bases. The CDR3 spells CASSQPGQGKETQYF. The CDR3 coding sequence is TGTGCCAGCAGCCAGCCCGGCCAGGGCAAAGAGACCCAGTACTTC.

V is TRBV6-2 or TRBV6-3 and J is TRBJ2-4; D call uncertain. The CDR3 is made up of 14 amino acids. Germline values: CDR1 MNHEY, CDR2 SVGEGT. The V end was cut by 0 bases, the J end by 9 bases, with 12 bases between. CDR3 DNA sequence: TGTGCCAGCAGTTACTCGAAAGGGCTCAGCATTCAGTACTTC. Encoded protein: CASSYSKGLSIQYF.

To note about this clonotype: A much larger clone differs by one base, so this may be a read error. J is TRBJ2-5 and V is TRBV20-1, with 9 bases that match TRBD2. The J segment lost 11 bases and the V segment lost 7 bases, leaving 20 bases of the junction unmatched. Germline values: CDR1 DFQATT, CDR2 SNEGSKA (reference sequence). The CDR3 is 15 residues long. CDR3 coding DNA: TGCAGTGTAGTGTTAGCGGGAGTAGTGGGGGGTGGGCAGTACTTC. Protein sequence: CSVVLAGVVGGGQYF.

This clonotype turned up a few times. As the CDR3 is not closed by the conserved phenylalanine or tryptophan, this likely results from a read error. The chain uses TRBV12-3 or TRBV12-4 and TRBJ1-6; maybe TRBD1 (5 bases). The CDR3 covers 13 residues. V was trimmed by 5 bases and J by 11 bases, leaving 13 bases between them. The CDR3 region is CASSPGGGAPLHS. In DNA form, the CDR3 reads TGTGCCAGCAGTCCCGGGGGGGGGGCACCCCTCCACTCT.

The gene calls are TRBV5-1 and TRBJ2-7, with TRBD2 as a possible D gene (7 bases). The CDR3 loop spans 15 amino acids. V was cut by 5 bases and J by 7 bases, with 22 bases left in between. Looked up from germline, CDR1 is SGHRS and CDR2 is YFSETQ. CDR3 amino acids: CASRSIGRGADEQYF. CDR3 DNA: TGCGCCAGCAGGTCAATCGGACGGGGGGCGGATGAGCAGTACTTC.

The CDR3 nucleotides read TGCAGTGTAGCAGGACAGCCCCAGCATTTT. Protein: CSVAGQPQHF. The chain carries TRBV20-1 and TRBJ1-5; D unclear. Per the germline V gene, CDR1 is DFQATT and CDR2 is SNEGSKA (reference sequence). Trimming removed 7 bases at V and 7 bases at J, with 8 bases between. This CDR3 comprises 10 residues.

The table lists this clonotype with many counts. This rearrangement joins TRBV6-2 or TRBV6-3 to TRBJ1-4; D perhaps matches TRBD1 (6 bases). Germline CDR1 MNHEY, CDR2 SVGEGT. V lost 4 bases, J lost 11 bases, and 11 bases lay in between. The CDR3 runs to 12 residues. Here the CDR3 DNA reads TGTGCCAGCAGTTTCGACCAGGGGAAACTGTTTTTT. Translation gives CASSFDQGKLFF.

The table lists this clonotype with many counts. V and J are TRBV9 and TRBJ1-5, with D possibly TRBD1 on 6 matching bases. Germline V gene sequence: CDR1 SGDLS, CDR2 YYNGEE. V was cut by 0 bases and J by 5 bases, with 15 bases left in between. The CDR3 extends over 16 amino acids. Here the CDR3 DNA reads TGTGCCAGCAGCGTAGGGGCGGGGGGCGCCGATCAGCCCCAGCATTTT. Amino acid sequence: CASSVGAGGADQPQHF. Full variable domain (outside the CDR3, taken from reference TRBV9 and TRBJ1-5): DSGVTQTPKHLITATGQRVTLRCSPRSGDLSVYWYQQSLDQGLQFLIQYYNGEERAKGNILERFSAQQFPDLHSELNLSSLELGDSALYFCASSVGAGGADQPQHFGDGTRLSIL.